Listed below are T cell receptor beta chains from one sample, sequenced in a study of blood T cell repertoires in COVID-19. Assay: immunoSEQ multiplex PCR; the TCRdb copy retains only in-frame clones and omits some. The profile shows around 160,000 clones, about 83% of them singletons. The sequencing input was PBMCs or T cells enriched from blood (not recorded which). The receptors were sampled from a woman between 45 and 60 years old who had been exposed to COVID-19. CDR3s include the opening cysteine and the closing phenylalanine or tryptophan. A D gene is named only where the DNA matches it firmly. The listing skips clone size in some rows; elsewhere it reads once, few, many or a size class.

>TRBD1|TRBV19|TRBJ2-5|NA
TGTGCCAGTAGTTCCGGGACAGCAGGGGAGACCCAGTACTTC
CASSSGTAGETQYF
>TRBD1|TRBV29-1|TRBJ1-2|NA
TGCAGCGTTGAAGATCCCGGGACAGGGGCCTTC
CSVEDPGTGAF
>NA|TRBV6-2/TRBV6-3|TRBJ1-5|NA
TGTGCCAGCAGTTATGCTGGCGGACAGAATCAGCCCCAGCATTTT
CASSYAGGQNQPQHF
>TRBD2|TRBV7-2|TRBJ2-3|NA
TGTGCCAGCAGCTTCAGAGGCGGGGGGATGAGGGATACGCAGTATTTT
CASSFRGGGMRDTQYF
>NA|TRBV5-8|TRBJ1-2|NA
TGTGCCAGCAGCTTGACAGCCTCTAACTATGGCTACACCTTC
CASSLTASNYGYTF
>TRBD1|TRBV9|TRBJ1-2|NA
TGTGCCAGCCGATCGGACAGGGCCCATGGCTACACCTTC
CASRSDRAHGYTF
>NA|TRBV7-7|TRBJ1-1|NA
TGTGCTAGCAGCTTCCACGAGCGAGGTACCACTGAAGCTTTCTTT
CASSFHERGTTEAFF
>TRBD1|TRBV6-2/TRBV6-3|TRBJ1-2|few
TGTGCCAGCAGGCCTCAGGGGGCGCTTGCAAACTATGGCTACACCTTC
CASRPQGALANYGYTF
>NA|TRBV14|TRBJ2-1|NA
TGTGCCAGCAGCCAAGATCACATCCCTAATGAGCAGTTCTTC
CASSQDHIPNEQFF
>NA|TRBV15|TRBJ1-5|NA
TGTGCCACCAGCAAAGGAGGGTGGGTGAGCAATCAGCCCCAGCATTTT
CATSKGGWVSNQPQHF
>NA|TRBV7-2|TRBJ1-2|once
TGTGCCAGCAGCTTAGGGCAGGGGCTGGGCTACACCTTC
CASSLGQGLGYTF
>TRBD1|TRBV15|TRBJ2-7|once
TGTGCCACCAGCAGAGGGGTCCGGGACAGGGGGGACTTC
CATSRGVRDRGDF
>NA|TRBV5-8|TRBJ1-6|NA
TGTGCCAGCAGCTATTACAGGGAGCGGGAACGGTCACCCCTCCACTTT
CASSYYRERERSPLHF
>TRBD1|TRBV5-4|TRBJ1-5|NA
TGTGCCAGCAGCAATGACAGGGGCGAACAGCCCCAGCATTTT
CASSNDRGEQPQHF
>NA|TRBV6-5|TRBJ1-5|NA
TGTGCCAGCAGTTACTCGGGGAGGAACCAGCCCCAGCATTTT
CASSYSGRNQPQHF
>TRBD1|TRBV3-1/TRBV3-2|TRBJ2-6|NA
TGTGCCAGCAGCCAAGTGGGACAGGGCTTTCACCGAGGTGAATCTGGGGCCAACGTCCTGACTTTC
CASSQVGQGFHRGESGANVLTF
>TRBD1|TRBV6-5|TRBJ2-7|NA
TGTGCCAGCAGGCCATGGGACAGCCGGGACCACGAGCAGTACTTC
CASRPWDSRDHEQYF
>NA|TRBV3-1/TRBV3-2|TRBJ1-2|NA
TGTGCCAGCAGCCAAGAATTAGGGTTGGGAGGGCCCAACTATGGCTACACCTTC
CASSQELGLGGPNYGYTF
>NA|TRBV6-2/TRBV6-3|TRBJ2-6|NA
TGTGCCAGCAGTTGGAGCTCTGGGGCCAACGTCCTGACTTTC
CASSWSSGANVLTF
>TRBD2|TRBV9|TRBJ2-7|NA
TGTGCCAGCAGCGCACCGGGACTAGCCGTGGGGGAGCAGTACTTC
CASSAPGLAVGEQYF
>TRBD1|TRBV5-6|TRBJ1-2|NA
TGTGCCAGCAGCTTGGGAGGGGGCGAAGGCTACACCTTC
CASSLGGGEGYTF
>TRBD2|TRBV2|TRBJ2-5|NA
TGTGCCAGCAGCGGGCCTAGCGGAGAGACCCAGTACTTC
CASSGPSGETQYF
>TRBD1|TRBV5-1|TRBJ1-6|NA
TGCGCCAGCAGCTTGGAGGGGGCTGGTAATTCACCCCTCCACTTT
CASSLEGAGNSPLHF